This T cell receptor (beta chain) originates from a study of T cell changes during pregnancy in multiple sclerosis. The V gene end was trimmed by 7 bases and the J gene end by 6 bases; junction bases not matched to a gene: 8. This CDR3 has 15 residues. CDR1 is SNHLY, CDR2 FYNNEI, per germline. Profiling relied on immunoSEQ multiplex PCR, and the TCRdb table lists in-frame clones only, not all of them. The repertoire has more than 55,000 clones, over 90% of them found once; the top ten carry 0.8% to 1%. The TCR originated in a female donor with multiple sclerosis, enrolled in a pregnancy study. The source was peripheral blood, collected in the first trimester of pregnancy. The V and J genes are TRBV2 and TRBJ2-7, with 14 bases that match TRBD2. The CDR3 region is CASTLGGTSGGEQYF. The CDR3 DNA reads TGTGCCAGCACCCTAGGGGGGACTAGCGGGGGCGAGCAGTACTTC.